This T cell receptor beta chain was observed in a study of T cells in Graves' hyperthyroidism and ophthalmopathy. Across the whole study: Peripheral blood was taken when the disease was first diagnosed, before any treatment began. Findings of the study overall: Model-based prediction identified ophthalmopathy a median around 6.7 months prior to its onset. Among thyroid clonotypes expanded above 0.001, most also appeared in blood.

Per germline, CDR1 MNHNY and CDR2 SVGAGI (reference sequence). The CDR3 is 16 amino acids. The V and J ends lost 2 bases and 0 bases respectively, with 11 bases between them. In its sample, this clonotype was seen many times. Its antigen is still unknown. Each ophthalmopathy patient scored at least 3 on the Clinical Activity Score and at least 4 on NOSPECS grade, with duration under 3 months. Authors of the study amplified TCR beta CDR3 regions from RNA transcripts. The TCR CDR3 was amplified in a first-round RT-PCR using the HTBI primer set. Each CDR3 protein gets one entry after TCRdb re-called the multiplex PCR reads with MiXCR. Of a few hundred thousand distinct CDR3 sequences in the sample, roughly 15% are singletons; the top ten hold less than 20%.

Sequencing was carried out using blood. The clonotype comes from a woman aged 25 to 39 with Graves' ophthalmopathy. The chain links TRBV6-6 to TRBJ2-1; D gene uncertain. The CDR3 sequence: CASSYLSSSSYNEQFF. In DNA form, the CDR3 reads TGTGCCAGCAGTTACCTGTCATCTAGCTCCTACAATGAGCAGTTCTTC.